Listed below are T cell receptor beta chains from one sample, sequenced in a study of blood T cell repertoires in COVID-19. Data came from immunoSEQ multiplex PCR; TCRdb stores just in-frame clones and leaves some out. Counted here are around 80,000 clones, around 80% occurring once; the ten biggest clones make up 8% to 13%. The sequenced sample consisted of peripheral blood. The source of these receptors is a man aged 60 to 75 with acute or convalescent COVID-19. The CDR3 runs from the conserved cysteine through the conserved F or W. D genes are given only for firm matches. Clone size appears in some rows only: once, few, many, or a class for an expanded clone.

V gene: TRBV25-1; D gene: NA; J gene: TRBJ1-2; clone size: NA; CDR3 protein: CASSDAREGVGGYTF; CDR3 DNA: TGTGCCAGCAGTGACGCGAGGGAGGGGGTAGGTGGCTACACCTTC
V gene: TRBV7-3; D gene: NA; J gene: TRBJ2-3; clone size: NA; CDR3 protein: CASSWGGTDTQYF; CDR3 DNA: TGTGCCAGCAGCTGGGGGGGCACAGATACGCAGTATTTT
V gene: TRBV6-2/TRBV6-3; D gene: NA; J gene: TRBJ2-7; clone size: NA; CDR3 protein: CASSRDFYEQYF; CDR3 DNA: TGTGCCAGCAGTCGGGACTTCTACGAGCAGTACTTC
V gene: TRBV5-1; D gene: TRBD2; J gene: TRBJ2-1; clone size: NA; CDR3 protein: CASREVGGSSYNEQFF; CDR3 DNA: TGCGCCAGCAGAGAGGTGGGAGGGAGCTCCTACAATGAGCAGTTCTTC
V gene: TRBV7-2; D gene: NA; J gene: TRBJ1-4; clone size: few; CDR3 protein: CASSSTVEGEKLFF; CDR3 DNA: TGTGCCAGCAGCTCAACAGTGGAGGGTGAAAAACTGTTTTTT
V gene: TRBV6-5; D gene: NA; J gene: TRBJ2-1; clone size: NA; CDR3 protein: CASSSRRGQSYNEQFF; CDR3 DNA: TGTGCCAGCAGTTCCCGAAGGGGCCAATCCTACAATGAGCAGTTCTTC
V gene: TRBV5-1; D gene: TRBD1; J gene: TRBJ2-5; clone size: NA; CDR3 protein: CASSKGQGKETQYF; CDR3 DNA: TGCGCCAGCAGTAAGGGACAGGGGAAAGAGACCCAGTACTTC
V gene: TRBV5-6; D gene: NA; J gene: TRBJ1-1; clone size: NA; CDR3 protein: CASSDPRTEVEAFF; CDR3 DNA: TGTGCCAGCAGCGACCCACGGACGGAGGTTGAAGCTTTCTTT
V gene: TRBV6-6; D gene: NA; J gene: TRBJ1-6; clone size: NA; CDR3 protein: CASIRGETYNSPLHF; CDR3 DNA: TGTGCCAGCATTCGGGGAGAAACCTATAATTCACCCCTCCACTTT
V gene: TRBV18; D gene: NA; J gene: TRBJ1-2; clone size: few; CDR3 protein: CASSPTARDGYTF; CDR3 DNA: TGTGCCAGCTCACCGACCGCGAGGGATGGCTACACCTTC
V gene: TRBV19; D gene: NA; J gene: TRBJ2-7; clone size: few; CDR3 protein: CASSSRSEQYF; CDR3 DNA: TGTGCCAGTAGTTCGAGATCCGAGCAGTACTTC
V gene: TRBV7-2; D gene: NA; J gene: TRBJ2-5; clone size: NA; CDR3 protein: CASSSPAGPVETQYF; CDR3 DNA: TGTGCCAGCAGCTCTCCGGCAGGCCCCGTGGAGACCCAGTACTTC
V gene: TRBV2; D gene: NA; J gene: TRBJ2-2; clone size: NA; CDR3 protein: CASRRDLTGTGELFF; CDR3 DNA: TGTGCCAGCAGGCGGGACCTCACGGGCACCGGGGAGCTGTTTTTT
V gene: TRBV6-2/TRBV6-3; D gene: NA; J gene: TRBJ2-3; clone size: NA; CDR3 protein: CASSKSPDTQYF; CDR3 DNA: TGTGCCAGCAGCAAGAGCCCAGATACGCAGTATTTT
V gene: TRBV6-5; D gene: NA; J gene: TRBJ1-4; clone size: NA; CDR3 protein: CASRGTVKKLFF; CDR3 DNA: TGTGCCAGCAGGGGTACAGTGAAAAAACTGTTTTTT
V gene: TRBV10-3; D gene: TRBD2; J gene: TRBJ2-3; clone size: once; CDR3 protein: CAISDPTSDTDTQYF; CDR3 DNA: TGTGCCATCAGTGATCCCACTAGCGACACAGATACGCAGTATTTT
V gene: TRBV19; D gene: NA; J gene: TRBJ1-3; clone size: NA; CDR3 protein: CASRPHQARGNTIYF; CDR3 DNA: TGTGCCAGTAGGCCGCACCAAGCGCGTGGAAACACCATATATTTT
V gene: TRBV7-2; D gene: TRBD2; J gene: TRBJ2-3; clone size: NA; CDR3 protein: CASSLLGTSGATDTQYF; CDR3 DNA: TGTGCCAGCAGCCTTCTCGGGACTAGCGGGGCCACAGATACGCAGTATTTT
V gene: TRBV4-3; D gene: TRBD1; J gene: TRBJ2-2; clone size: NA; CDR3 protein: CASSRYQQGPGELFF; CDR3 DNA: TGCGCCAGCAGCCGATATCAACAGGGGCCCGGGGAGCTGTTTTTT
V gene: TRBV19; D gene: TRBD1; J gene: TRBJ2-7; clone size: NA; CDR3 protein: CASSKGRQGTYEQYF; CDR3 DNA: TGTGCCAGTAGTAAGGGGCGACAGGGCACCTACGAGCAGTACTTC
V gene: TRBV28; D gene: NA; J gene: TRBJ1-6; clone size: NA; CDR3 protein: CASSLSNSPLHF; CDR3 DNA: TGTGCCAGCAGCCTATCTAATTCACCCCTCCACTTT
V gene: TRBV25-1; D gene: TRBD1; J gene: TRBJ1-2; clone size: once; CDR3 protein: CASAGQDYGYTF; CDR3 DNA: TGTGCCTCTGCAGGACAGGACTATGGCTACACCTTC
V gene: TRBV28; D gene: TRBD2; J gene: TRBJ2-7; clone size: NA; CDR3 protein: CASSPYTRLAGVILDF; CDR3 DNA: TGTGCCAGCAGTCCATATACCCGACTAGCGGGAGTCATTCTGGACTTC
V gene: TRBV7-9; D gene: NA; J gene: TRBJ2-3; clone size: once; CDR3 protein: CASSLGRGPPYF; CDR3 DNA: TGTGCCAGCAGCTTAGGTCGGGGTCCTCCGTATTTT
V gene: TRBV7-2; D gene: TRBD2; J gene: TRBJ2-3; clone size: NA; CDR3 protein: CASSQEGLNADTQYF; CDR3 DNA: TGTGCCAGCAGCCAAGAGGGACTAAATGCCGATACGCAGTATTTT
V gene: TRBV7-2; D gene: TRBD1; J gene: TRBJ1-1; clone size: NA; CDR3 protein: CASSPQQGASTEAFF; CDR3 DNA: TGTGCCAGCAGCCCACAACAGGGGGCGAGCACTGAAGCTTTCTTT
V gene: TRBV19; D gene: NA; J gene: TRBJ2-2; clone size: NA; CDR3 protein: CASGTQWPGELFF; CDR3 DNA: TGTGCCAGCGGGACACAATGGCCCGGGGAGCTGTTTTTT
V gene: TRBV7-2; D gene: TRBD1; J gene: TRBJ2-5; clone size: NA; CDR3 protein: CASSSRQGRETQYF; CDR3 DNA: TGTGCCAGCAGCTCTAGACAGGGTAGGGAGACCCAGTACTTC
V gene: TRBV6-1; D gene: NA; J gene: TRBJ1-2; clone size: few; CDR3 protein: CASSDVEAGAYGYTF; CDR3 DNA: TGTGCCAGCAGTGACGTTGAGGCAGGGGCCTATGGCTACACCTTC
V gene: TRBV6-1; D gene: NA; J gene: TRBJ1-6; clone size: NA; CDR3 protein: CASSDPYNSPLHF; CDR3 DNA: TGTGCCAGCAGTGACCCCTACAATTCACCCCTCCACTTT
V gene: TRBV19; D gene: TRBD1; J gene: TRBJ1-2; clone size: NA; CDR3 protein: CASKGTERNYGYTF; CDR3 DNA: TGTGCCAGCAAAGGGACAGAACGAAACTATGGCTACACCTTC
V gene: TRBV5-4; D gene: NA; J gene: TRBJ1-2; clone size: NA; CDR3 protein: CASSLPDSRAYGYTF; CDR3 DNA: TGTGCCAGCAGCTTACCTGACAGCCGCGCGTACGGCTACACCTTC